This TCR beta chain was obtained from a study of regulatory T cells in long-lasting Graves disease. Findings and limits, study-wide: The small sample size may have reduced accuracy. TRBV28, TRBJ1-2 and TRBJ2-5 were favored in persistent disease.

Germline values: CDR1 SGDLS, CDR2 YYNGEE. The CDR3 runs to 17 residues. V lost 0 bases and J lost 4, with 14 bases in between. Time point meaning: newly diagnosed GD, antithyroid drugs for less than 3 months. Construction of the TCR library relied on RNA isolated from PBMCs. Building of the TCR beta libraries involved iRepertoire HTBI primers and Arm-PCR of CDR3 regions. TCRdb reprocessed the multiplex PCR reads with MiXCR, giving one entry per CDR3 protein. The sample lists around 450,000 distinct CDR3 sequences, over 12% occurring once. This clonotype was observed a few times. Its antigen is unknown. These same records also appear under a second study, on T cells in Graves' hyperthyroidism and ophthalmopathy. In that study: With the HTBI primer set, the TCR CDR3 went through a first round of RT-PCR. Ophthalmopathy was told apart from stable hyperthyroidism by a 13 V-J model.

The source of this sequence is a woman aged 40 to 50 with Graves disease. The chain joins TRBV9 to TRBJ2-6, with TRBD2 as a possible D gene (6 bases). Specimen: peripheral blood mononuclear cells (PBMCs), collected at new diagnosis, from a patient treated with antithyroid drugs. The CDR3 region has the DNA TGTGCCAGCAGCGTAGGTGGAGGGTTCTCCGGGGCCAACGTCCTGACTTTC. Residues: CASSVGGGFSGANVLTF.